This T cell receptor beta chain derives from a study of cytomegalovirus exposure and HLA in healthy donors. The study, taken as a whole, reports: In a later analysis, across HLA loci, associated TCR counts were highest for DRB1, lowest for HLA-C.

After removal of 4 bases from V and 3 bases from J, the junction contained 12 bases not matched to a gene. Germline V gene sequence: CDR1 LGHNA, CDR2 YNFKEQ. The CDR3 length is 18 residues. Notes on this clone: Its cognate antigen is unknown.

The PCR employed 60 Vbeta primers together with 13 Jbeta primers. Assay: immunoSEQ multiplex PCR; the TCRdb copy retains only in-frame clones and omits some. The clone table shows around 200,000 clones, with the ten largest holding approximately 0.98%. The V and J genes are TRBV4-2 and TRBJ2-2, with 9 nucleotides matching TRBD2. This receptor was obtained from a woman aged 25 to 39 in good health and CMV-seropositive. Sequencing used PBMCs. CDR3 sequence (DNA): TGTGCCAGCAGCCCTCGGGTGCCAGCGGGGGGATACACCGGGGAGCTGTTTTTT. This translates into CASSPRVPAGGYTGELFF.